The rows below give T cell receptor beta chains drawn from one sample of a study of cytomegalovirus exposure and HLA in healthy donors. Sequenced by immunoSEQ multiplex PCR; TCRdb stores in-frame clones only, minus some. The table records roughly 100,000 clones, about 60% of them present only once. The sequencing input was PBMCs. The receptors originated from a human donor in good health. Both conserved end residues are part of each CDR3. A D gene is named only where the DNA matches it firmly. Rows may omit the clone size; those that give it use once, few, many or a size class.

d_gene: -; abundance: -; len: 16; j_gene: TRBJ2-2; v_gene: TRBV14; CDR3aa: CASSWGLASNTGELFF; CDR3nt: TGTGCCAGCAGTTGGGGGCTCGCAAGTAACACCGGGGAGCTGTTTTTT
d_gene: -; abundance: -; len: 13; j_gene: TRBJ1-2; v_gene: TRBV19; CDR3aa: CASNEIRGGGYTF; CDR3nt: TGTGCCAGTAATGAGATCAGGGGCGGCGGCTACACCTTC
d_gene: -; abundance: -; len: 14; j_gene: TRBJ2-5; v_gene: TRBV27; CDR3aa: CASSRRDFQETQYF; CDR3nt: TGTGCCAGCAGCCGTAGGGACTTCCAAGAGACCCAGTACTTC
d_gene: TRBD1; abundance: -; len: 14; j_gene: TRBJ2-5; v_gene: TRBV19; CDR3aa: CASRATGVQGTQYF; CDR3nt: TGTGCCAGTAGGGCGACAGGGGTCCAGGGGACCCAGTACTTC
d_gene: TRBD2; abundance: -; len: 16; j_gene: TRBJ2-7; v_gene: TRBV4-2; CDR3aa: CVSSQGTSVNSYEQYF; CDR3nt: TGTGTCAGCAGCCAGGGGACTAGCGTCAACTCCTACGAGCAGTACTTC
d_gene: TRBD2; abundance: -; len: 17; j_gene: TRBJ2-2; v_gene: TRBV7-8; CDR3aa: CASSLVAGLVATGELFF; CDR3nt: TGTGCCAGCAGCTTAGTAGCGGGACTAGTAGCCACCGGGGAGCTGTTTTTT
d_gene: TRBD1; abundance: -; len: 14; j_gene: TRBJ1-1; v_gene: TRBV27; CDR3aa: CASSSRGLNTEAFF; CDR3nt: TGTGCCAGCAGCTCTAGGGGGCTCAATACTGAAGCTTTCTTT
d_gene: -; abundance: -; len: 14; j_gene: TRBJ2-7; v_gene: TRBV2; CDR3aa: CASATTRSSYEQYF; CDR3nt: TGTGCCAGCGCTACTACCCGTTCCTCCTACGAGCAGTACTTC
d_gene: -; abundance: -; len: 13; j_gene: TRBJ1-1; v_gene: TRBV9; CDR3aa: CASSVDIGHPAFF; CDR3nt: TGTGCCAGCAGCGTAGATATTGGACATCCAGCTTTCTTT
d_gene: TRBD1; abundance: -; len: 15; j_gene: TRBJ1-1; v_gene: TRBV14; CDR3aa: CASSQRTGGNTEAFF; CDR3nt: TGTGCCAGCAGCCAACGGACAGGGGGTAACACTGAAGCTTTCTTT
d_gene: TRBD2; abundance: -; len: 15; j_gene: TRBJ2-7; v_gene: TRBV30; CDR3aa: CAWQGLAGVTYEQYF; CDR3nt: TGTGCCTGGCAAGGACTAGCGGGAGTAACCTACGAGCAGTACTTC
d_gene: -; abundance: -; len: 14; j_gene: TRBJ1-3; v_gene: TRBV19; CDR3aa: CASSYRASGNTIYF; CDR3nt: TGTGCCAGTAGCTACAGGGCCTCTGGAAACACCATATATTTT
d_gene: -; abundance: once; len: 14; j_gene: TRBJ1-4; v_gene: TRBV28; CDR3aa: CASSGGTPNEKLFF; CDR3nt: TGTGCCAGCAGTGGCGGGACCCCTAATGAAAAACTGTTTTTT
d_gene: -; abundance: -; len: 14; j_gene: TRBJ2-1; v_gene: TRBV10-3; CDR3aa: CAISRGSSYNEQFF; CDR3nt: TGTGCCATCAGCAGAGGGAGCTCCTACAATGAGCAGTTCTTC
d_gene: -; abundance: -; len: 14; j_gene: TRBJ1-1; v_gene: TRBV28; CDR3aa: CASSLPGSNTEAFF; CDR3nt: TGTGCCAGCAGTTTGCCAGGGTCGAACACTGAAGCTTTCTTT
d_gene: TRBD2; abundance: -; len: 13; j_gene: TRBJ2-1; v_gene: TRBV7-9; CDR3aa: CASSARLAHEQFF; CDR3nt: TGTGCCAGCAGCGCCCGACTAGCACATGAGCAGTTCTTC
d_gene: TRBD1; abundance: -; len: 16; j_gene: TRBJ1-1; v_gene: TRBV19; CDR3aa: CASSTRTGPLNTEAFF; CDR3nt: TGTGCCAGTAGTACCCGGACAGGGCCCCTGAACACTGAAGCTTTCTTT
d_gene: -; abundance: few; len: 14; j_gene: TRBJ1-4; v_gene: TRBV6-5; CDR3aa: CASSYSGNNEKLFF; CDR3nt: TGTGCCAGCAGTTACTCCGGGAATAATGAAAAACTGTTTTTT
d_gene: -; abundance: few; len: 13; j_gene: TRBJ2-1; v_gene: TRBV27; CDR3aa: CASSGVFNNEQFF; CDR3nt: TGTGCCAGTTCAGGGGTGTTTAATAATGAGCAGTTCTTC
d_gene: TRBD2; abundance: -; len: 17; j_gene: TRBJ2-3; v_gene: TRBV5-6; CDR3aa: CASSLEFGTSELDTQYF; CDR3nt: TGTGCCAGCAGCTTGGAATTTGGGACTAGCGAATTAGATACGCAGTATTTT
d_gene: -; abundance: -; len: 11; j_gene: TRBJ1-1; v_gene: TRBV27; CDR3aa: CASRTQGEAFF; CDR3nt: TGTGCCAGCAGAACACAGGGAGAGGCTTTCTTT
d_gene: TRBD2; abundance: once; len: 15; j_gene: TRBJ2-7; v_gene: TRBV19; CDR3aa: CASTPQVGEGAEQYF; CDR3nt: TGTGCCAGTACCCCCCAGGTAGGGGAGGGAGCCGAGCAGTACTTC
d_gene: TRBD1; abundance: -; len: 13; j_gene: TRBJ2-7; v_gene: TRBV28; CDR3aa: CATRTGGPYEQYF; CDR3nt: TGTGCCACACGGACAGGGGGACCCTACGAGCAGTACTTC
d_gene: TRBD2; abundance: -; len: 15; j_gene: TRBJ2-7; v_gene: TRBV19; CDR3aa: CASSIAAGVSYEQYF; CDR3nt: TGTGCCAGTAGTATAGCGGCGGGAGTCTCCTACGAGCAGTACTTC
d_gene: TRBD1; abundance: -; len: 15; j_gene: TRBJ2-2; v_gene: TRBV6-5; CDR3aa: CASSYTGQGPWELFF; CDR3nt: TGTGCCAGCAGTTACACGGGACAGGGTCCGTGGGAGCTGTTTTTT
d_gene: -; abundance: -; len: 14; j_gene: TRBJ1-2; v_gene: TRBV14; CDR3aa: CASRPIGGGYGYTF; CDR3nt: TGTGCCAGCAGACCCATCGGTGGGGGGTATGGCTACACCTTC
d_gene: TRBD1; abundance: -; len: 16; j_gene: TRBJ1-6; v_gene: TRBV5-1; CDR3aa: CASRNFAGRGDSPLHF; CDR3nt: TGCGCCAGCAGAAATTTTGCGGGCAGGGGGGATTCACCCCTCCACTTT
d_gene: TRBD1; abundance: -; len: 14; j_gene: TRBJ1-4; v_gene: TRBV6-6; CDR3aa: CASSVQDRLEKLFF; CDR3nt: TGTGCCAGCAGTGTTCAGGACAGGCTCGAAAAACTGTTTTTT
d_gene: TRBD1; abundance: -; len: 16; j_gene: TRBJ1-5; v_gene: TRBV29-1; CDR3aa: CSVTARTGTYNQPQHF; CDR3nt: TGCAGCGTTACTGCAAGGACAGGAACCTACAATCAGCCCCAGCATTTT
d_gene: -; abundance: few; len: 13; j_gene: TRBJ1-1; v_gene: TRBV5-1; CDR3aa: CASSIGELTEAFF; CDR3nt: TGCGCCAGCAGCATAGGAGAACTCACTGAAGCTTTCTTT
d_gene: -; abundance: -; len: 13; j_gene: TRBJ2-7; v_gene: TRBV19; CDR3aa: CASSIGYYYEQYF; CDR3nt: TGTGCCAGTAGTATTGGGTACTACTACGAGCAGTACTTC
d_gene: TRBD1; abundance: -; len: 17; j_gene: TRBJ1-2; v_gene: TRBV5-8; CDR3aa: CASSLAGADRTHYGYTF; CDR3nt: TGTGCCAGCAGCTTGGCAGGGGCGGACAGGACCCACTATGGCTACACCTTC
d_gene: -; abundance: few; len: 14; j_gene: TRBJ2-1; v_gene: TRBV7-9; CDR3aa: CASSYRVTYNEQFF; CDR3nt: TGTGCCAGCAGCTACAGGGTAACCTACAATGAGCAGTTCTTC
d_gene: -; abundance: -; len: 17; j_gene: TRBJ2-3; v_gene: TRBV7-8; CDR3aa: CASSLRDRSGSTDTQYF; CDR3nt: TGTGCCAGCAGCTTAAGGGATAGGAGCGGAAGCACAGATACGCAGTATTTT
d_gene: -; abundance: -; len: 13; j_gene: TRBJ1-1; v_gene: TRBV28; CDR3aa: CASSTRLNTEAFF; CDR3nt: TGTGCCAGCAGTACGAGATTGAACACTGAAGCTTTCTTT
d_gene: TRBD1; abundance: -; len: 14; j_gene: TRBJ1-2; v_gene: TRBV4-2; CDR3aa: CASGTGGQNYGYTF; CDR3nt: TGTGCCAGCGGGACAGGGGGGCAAAACTATGGCTACACCTTC
d_gene: TRBD1; abundance: -; len: 17; j_gene: TRBJ2-2; v_gene: TRBV7-9; CDR3aa: CASSDLGTDPNTGELFF; CDR3nt: TGTGCCAGCAGCGACCTAGGGACAGATCCGAACACCGGGGAGCTGTTTTTT
d_gene: TRBD1; abundance: -; len: 16; j_gene: TRBJ1-1; v_gene: TRBV15; CDR3aa: CATSRGIAGGDTEAFF; CDR3nt: TGTGCCACCAGCAGAGGGATAGCAGGGGGAGACACTGAAGCTTTCTTT
d_gene: -; abundance: -; len: 16; j_gene: TRBJ1-1; v_gene: TRBV13; CDR3aa: CASSLFQGVVNTEAFF; CDR3nt: TGTGCCAGCAGCTTATTCCAGGGTGTGGTGAACACTGAAGCTTTCTTT
d_gene: TRBD1; abundance: -; len: 15; j_gene: TRBJ2-7; v_gene: TRBV27; CDR3aa: CASRPNIGGAYEQYF; CDR3nt: TGTGCCAGCAGACCGAACATAGGGGGCGCCTACGAGCAGTACTTC
d_gene: TRBD1; abundance: -; len: 16; j_gene: TRBJ1-5; v_gene: TRBV2; CDR3aa: CASSDRDRVSNQPQHF; CDR3nt: TGTGCCAGCAGTGACCGGGACAGGGTAAGCAATCAGCCCCAGCATTTT
d_gene: -; abundance: -; len: 15; j_gene: TRBJ1-5; v_gene: TRBV19; CDR3aa: CASSMASGGNQPQHF; CDR3nt: TGTGCCAGTAGTATGGCCAGCGGAGGCAATCAGCCCCAGCATTTT
d_gene: -; abundance: -; len: 14; j_gene: TRBJ2-2; v_gene: TRBV11-2; CDR3aa: CASSSLRGFGELFF; CDR3nt: TGTGCCAGCAGCTCACTCAGGGGTTTCGGGGAGCTGTTTTTT
d_gene: -; abundance: -; len: 15; j_gene: TRBJ2-1; v_gene: TRBV5-1; CDR3aa: CASSLRREPANEQFF; CDR3nt: TGCGCCAGCAGCTTGAGGAGGGAACCTGCCAATGAGCAGTTCTTC